The clone carrying this T cell receptor (beta chain) has more than one count but fewer than ten. The antigen remains undetermined. This sample is drawn from a study of CD8 T cells in ankylosing spondylitis. TCRdb called the 5' RACE reads again in MiXCR, with one record for every CDR3 protein. The sample includes 350,000 or so distinct CDR3 sequences, under 8.5% of them seen just once. Overall study results and limits: What appeared characteristic of ankylosing spondylitis blood was a TCR beta motif of under 10 highly homologous variants.

The material sequenced was blood, either unsorted or a sorted T cell fraction (not recorded which). The receptor was isolated from a male donor with ankylosing spondylitis.

The CDR3 nucleotides read TGCAGCGTTGAAGCGACGGGGGTGGGTGAGCAGTTCTTC. It yields the protein CSVEATGVGEQFF. This sequence joins TRBV29-1 and TRBJ2-1, with a weak D call TRBD2 (6 bases). V dropped 1 base and J dropped 9 bases, with 13 bases sitting between them. This CDR3 has 13 amino acids. Germline CDR1 reads SQVTM; CDR2 reads ANQGSEA.